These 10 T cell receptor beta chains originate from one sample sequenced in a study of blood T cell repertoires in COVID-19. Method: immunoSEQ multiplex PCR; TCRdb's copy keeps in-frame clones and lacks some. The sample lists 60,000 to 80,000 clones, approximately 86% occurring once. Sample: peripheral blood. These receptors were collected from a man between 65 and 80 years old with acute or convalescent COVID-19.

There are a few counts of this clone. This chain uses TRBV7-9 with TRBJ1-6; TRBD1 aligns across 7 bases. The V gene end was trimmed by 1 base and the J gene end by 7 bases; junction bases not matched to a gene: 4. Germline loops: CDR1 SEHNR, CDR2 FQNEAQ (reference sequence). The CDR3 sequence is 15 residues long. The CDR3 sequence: CASSLGDRANSPLHF. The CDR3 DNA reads TGTGCCAGCAGCTTAGGTGACAGGGCGAATTCACCCCTCCACTTT.

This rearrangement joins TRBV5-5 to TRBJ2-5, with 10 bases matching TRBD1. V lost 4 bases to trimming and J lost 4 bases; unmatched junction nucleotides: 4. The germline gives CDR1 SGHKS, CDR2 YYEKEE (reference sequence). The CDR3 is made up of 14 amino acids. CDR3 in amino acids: CASSLDRGRETQYF. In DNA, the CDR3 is TGTGCCAGCAGCCTAGACAGGGGGCGAGAGACCCAGTACTTC.

This chain's CDR3 is CASSVMNTEAFF. The CDR3 DNA follows: TGTGCCAGCAGTGTCATGAACACTGAAGCTTTCTTT. The chain recombines TRBV2 with TRBJ1-1; no clear D gene. CDR1 is SNHLY and CDR2 is FYNNEI in the germline V gene. The germline V and J ends were trimmed by 4 bases and 0 bases, with 3 bases remaining between them. The CDR3 runs to 12 residues.

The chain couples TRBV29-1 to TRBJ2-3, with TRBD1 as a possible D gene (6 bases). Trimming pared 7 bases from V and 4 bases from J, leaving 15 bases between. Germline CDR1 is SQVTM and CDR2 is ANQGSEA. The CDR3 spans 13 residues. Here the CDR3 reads CSATYRASDTQYF. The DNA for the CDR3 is TGCAGCGCCACCTACAGGGCATCAGATACGCAGTATTTT.

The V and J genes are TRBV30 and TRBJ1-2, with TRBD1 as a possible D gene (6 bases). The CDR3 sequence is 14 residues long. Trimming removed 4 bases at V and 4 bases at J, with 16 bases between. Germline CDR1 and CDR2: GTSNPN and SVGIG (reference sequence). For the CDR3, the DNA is TGTGCCTGGACGATATCACAGGGTGGCTATGGCTACACCTTC. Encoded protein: CAWTISQGGYGYTF.

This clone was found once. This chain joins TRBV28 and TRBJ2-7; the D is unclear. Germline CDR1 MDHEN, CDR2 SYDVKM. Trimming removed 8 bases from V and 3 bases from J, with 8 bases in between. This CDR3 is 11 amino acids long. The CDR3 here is CASRGYYEQYF. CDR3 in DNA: TGTGCCAGCCGCGGATACTACGAGCAGTACTTC.

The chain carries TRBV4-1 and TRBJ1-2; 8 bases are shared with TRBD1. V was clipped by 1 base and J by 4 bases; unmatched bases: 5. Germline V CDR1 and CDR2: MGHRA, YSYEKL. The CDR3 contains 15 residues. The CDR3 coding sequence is TGCGCCAGCAGCCAAGGGCAGGGGGCAATCTATGGCTACACCTTC. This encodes CASSQGQGAIYGYTF.

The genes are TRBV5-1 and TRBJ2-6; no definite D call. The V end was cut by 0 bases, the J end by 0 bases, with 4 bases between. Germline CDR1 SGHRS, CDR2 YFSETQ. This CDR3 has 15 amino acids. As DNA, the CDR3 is TGCGCCAGCAGCTTGGACTCCTCTGGGGCCAACGTCCTGACTTTC. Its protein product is CASSLDSSGANVLTF.

The CDR3 loop is CASTPGTSGRAITNEQFF. The CDR3 DNA reads TGTGCCAGCACCCCGGGGACTAGCGGGAGGGCGATTACCAATGAGCAGTTCTTC. The chain employs TRBV28 and TRBJ2-1, with 16 bases fitting TRBD2. The V gene end was trimmed by 7 bases and the J gene end by 6 bases; junction bases not matched to a gene: 12. This CDR3 comprises 18 residues. From germline, CDR1 is MDHEN and CDR2 SYDVKM.

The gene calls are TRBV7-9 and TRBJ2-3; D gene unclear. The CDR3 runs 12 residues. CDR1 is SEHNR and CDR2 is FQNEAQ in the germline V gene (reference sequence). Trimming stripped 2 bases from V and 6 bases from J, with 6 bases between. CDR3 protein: CASSLTSDTQYF. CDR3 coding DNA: TGTGCCAGCAGCTTAACTTCCGATACGCAGTATTTT.